The clone carrying this T cell receptor (beta chain) was counted at least ten times. Its antigen is unidentified. Participants, patients aged 18 to 65, had newly diagnosed hyperthyroidism with a duration under 2 months. Template material for amplifying TCR beta CDR3 regions consisted of RNA transcripts. The TCR CDR3 was amplified in a first-round RT-PCR using the HTBI primer set. MiXCR, run by TCRdb on the multiplex PCR reads, gives a single entry per CDR3 protein. The sample has 380,000 or so distinct CDR3 sequences, approximately 15% seen once. The source of the sample is a study of T cells in Graves' hyperthyroidism and ophthalmopathy. Whole-study context: The blood sample was taken at first diagnosis, before treatment began.

J was trimmed by 2 bases and V by 5 bases; bases with no gene match: 4. This CDR3 is built from 14 residues. The germline gives CDR1 SGHAT, CDR2 FQNNGV. General study findings and limits: Median prediction lead before ophthalmopathy onset was 6.5 months with the model. Blood also carried most thyroid clonotypes expanded above 0.001.

The receptor was derived from a young man with Graves' hyperthyroidism that later progressed to Graves' ophthalmopathy. Sequenced sample: blood. This chain links TRBV11-2 with TRBJ1-2, with TRBD1 identical over 8 bases. CDR3 coding DNA: TGTGCCAGCAGCCAGTGGACAGGGAACTATGGCTACACCTTC. Its protein product is CASSQWTGNYGYTF.